This TCR beta chain was sequenced during a study of blood T cell repertoires in COVID-19 (dated by TCRdb to about 2020). Study-wide context: Collaborator samples came from the United States, Italy and Spain and covered acute and convalescent phases of COVID-19. The dataset comprised deeply sampled blood TCRbeta repertoires from subjects exposed to, actively infected with, or recovered from COVID-19. A freely available public database, intended as a resource for researchers studying the immune response to SARS-CoV-2, is where the repertoires were released. The material from the prospective study consisted of cDNA or gDNA derived from T cells, B-cell-depleted T cells, or PBMCs. Where HLA class I and class II types were available, the types were taken from metadata supplied by the sample provider, not from assay-based typing. The samples were drawn from the first 160 participants of the ongoing ImmuneRACE study and from 1,254 subjects provided by 6 global collaborators. Sample metadata almost always included a de-identified subject ID, COVID-19 status, age in years and sex.

V loses 1 base, J loses 6 bases, and the germline ends lie 15 bases apart. From the cysteine through the phenylalanine, the CDR3 covers 15 amino acids. Left in the record is the CDR3 DNA by itself, 45 bases read in frame from the first base. From a lookup of the germline V gene, CDR1 and CDR2 are SGHRS and YFSETQ. Turning to this clone: Its recognized antigen is unknown. No quality values exist for individual bases; no much larger clone is one base distant.

Beyond this particular receptor, the publication reports: Clinical and demographic metadata were provided uncurated, with the amount varying by source and participant.

The collaborating institutions used their own protocols to collect whole blood in K2EDTA tubes. Collaborator samples were shipped for TCRbeta analysis as frozen whole blood, isolated PBMCs, or DNA extracted from either sample type. The immunoSEQ Assay, a bias-controlled multiplex PCR, was used to amplify TCRbeta CDR3 regions from genomic DNA. Processing in the source paper ran as follows. The number of nucleated cells in each sample was estimated from the amplification of reference gene primers within the assay. Sequence reads were collapsed and filtered to measure the absolute abundance of every unique TCRbeta CDR3 rearrangement. For each sample, productive Simpson clonality was calculated as the square root of Simpson's diversity index over productive rearrangements. TCRdb limited this immuneACCESS table to in-frame rearrangements with V and J called. A share of clones is missing; checked studies link under half to unresolved V genes, and the rest is unexplained. From that table come the V and J calls and clone size; the DNA was used to work out D and trimming. This sample gives approximately 250,000 clones in total; around 83% of them show up just once. The ten largest account for about 4% of the sample.

The rearrangement combines TRBV5-1 with TRBJ2-3; the D gene is perhaps TRBD2, on 5 matching bases. The clonotype originates from a man between 18 and 35 years old with active or convalescent COVID-19. What was sequenced was peripheral blood. DNA sequence: TGCGCCAGCAGCTTGAACGGGGTCCAATTGGATACGCAGTATTTT. Its coded protein is CASSLNGVQLDTQYF.